A single TCR beta chain is shown here with its context. This sample was included in a study of shared clonotypes between healthy human individuals. Trimming cost V 5 bases and J 4 bases, with 11 bases left between them. The germline V gene has CDR1 SGHDN and CDR2 FVKESK. This CDR3 is built from 13 residues. The method was immunoSEQ multiplex PCR; TCRdb's version includes in-frame clones alone and lacks a portion of them. In the table there are about 1.5 million clones, 98% of which are singletons. The rearrangement joins TRBV14 to TRBJ1-1, with D possibly TRBD1 on 5 matching bases. This TCR was sampled from a young man in good health. The specimen was naive CD4+ T cells sorted from blood. Subset: CD45RA+ positively selected. For the CDR3, the DNA is TGTGCCAGCAGCAGCAGGGCGGGCACTGAAGCTTTCTTT. It specifies CASSSRAGTEAFF.